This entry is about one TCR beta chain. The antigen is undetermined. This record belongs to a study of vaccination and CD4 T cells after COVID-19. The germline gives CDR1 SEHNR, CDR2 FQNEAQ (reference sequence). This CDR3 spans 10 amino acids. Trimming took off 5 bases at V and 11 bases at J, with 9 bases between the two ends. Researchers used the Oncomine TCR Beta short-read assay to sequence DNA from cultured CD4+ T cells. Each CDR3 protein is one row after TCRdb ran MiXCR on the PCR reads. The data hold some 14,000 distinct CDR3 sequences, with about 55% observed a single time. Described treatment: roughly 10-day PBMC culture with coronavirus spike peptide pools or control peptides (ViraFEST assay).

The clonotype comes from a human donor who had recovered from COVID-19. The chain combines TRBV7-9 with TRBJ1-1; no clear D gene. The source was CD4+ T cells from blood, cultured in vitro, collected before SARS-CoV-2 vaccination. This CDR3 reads CASSLSEAFF. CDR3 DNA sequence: TGTGCCAGCAGCCTGTCGGAGGCTTTCTTT.